Presented here are 2 T cell receptor beta chains from one specimen sequenced in a study of shared clonotypes between healthy human individuals. TCRdb keeps only in-frame clones here, not all; method: immunoSEQ multiplex PCR. The table lists some 580,000 clones, roughly 97% of them singletons. Source material: naive CD4+ T cells sorted from blood. Subset noted: CD45RA+ positively selected. The receptors shown here come from a woman in her 30s in good health.

V usage is TRBV5-8 and J usage is TRBJ2-1; 11 bases line up with TRBD2. Germline CDR1 is SGHTS and CDR2 is YDEGEE. This CDR3 is built from 18 residues. J lost 0 bases, V lost 0 bases, and 5 bases had no gene match. CDR3 coding DNA: TGTGCCAGCAGCTTGGCCCATACTAGCGGGGGCTCCTACAATGAGCAGTTCTTC. Its protein product is CASSLAHTSGGSYNEQFF.

The rearrangement links TRBV30 to TRBJ2-3, with 13 bases matching TRBD2. V shed 2 bases, J shed 4 bases, and the junction held 3 bases outside the gene matches. This CDR3 is 15 amino acids long. Germline V gene data show CDR1 as GTSNPN and CDR2 as SVGIG (reference sequence). The CDR3 DNA reads TGTGCCTGGAGTATCGGACTAGCGGGAGCAGATACGCAGTATTTT. The encoded protein is CAWSIGLAGADTQYF. Based on the CDR3 plus reference TRBV30 and TRBJ2-3, the full variable domain is SQTIHQWPATLVQPVGSPLSLECTVEGTSNPNLYWYRQAAGRGLQLLFYSVGIGQISSEVPQNLSASRPQDRQFILSSKKLLLSDSGFYLCAWSIGLAGADTQYFGPGTRLTVL.